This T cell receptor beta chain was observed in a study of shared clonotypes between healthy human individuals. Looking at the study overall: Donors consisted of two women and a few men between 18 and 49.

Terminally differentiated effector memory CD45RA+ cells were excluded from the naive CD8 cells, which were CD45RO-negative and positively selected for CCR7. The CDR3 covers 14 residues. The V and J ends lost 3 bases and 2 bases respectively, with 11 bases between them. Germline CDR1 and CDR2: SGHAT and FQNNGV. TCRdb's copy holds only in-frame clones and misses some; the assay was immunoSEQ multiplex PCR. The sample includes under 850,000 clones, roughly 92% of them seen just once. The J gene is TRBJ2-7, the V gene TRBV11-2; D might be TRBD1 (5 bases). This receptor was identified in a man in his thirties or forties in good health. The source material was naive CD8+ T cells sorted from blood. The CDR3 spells CASSLVLQAYEQYF. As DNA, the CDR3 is TGTGCCAGCAGCTTGGTATTACAGGCCTACGAGCAGTACTTC.